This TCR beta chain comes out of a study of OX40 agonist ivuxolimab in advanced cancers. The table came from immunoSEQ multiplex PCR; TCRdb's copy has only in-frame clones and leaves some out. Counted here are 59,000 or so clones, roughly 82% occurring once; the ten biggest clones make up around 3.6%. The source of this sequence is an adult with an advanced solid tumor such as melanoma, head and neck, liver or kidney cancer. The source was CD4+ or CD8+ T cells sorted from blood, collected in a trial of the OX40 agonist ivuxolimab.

CDR3 amino acids: CATRSSANYGYTF. The CDR3 nucleotides are TGTGCCACGAGGTCCAGTGCAAACTATGGCTACACCTTC. The chain carries TRBV19 and TRBJ1-2; D not certain. The ends were cut back, 10 bases at V and 2 bases at J, with 14 bases in the middle. Germline V gene data show CDR1 as LNHDA and CDR2 as SQIVND (reference sequence). CDR3 length: 13 residues.